This T cell receptor (beta chain) originates from a study of blood T cell repertoires in COVID-19. Study context: The analysed material was cDNA or gDNA that came from T cells, B-cell-depleted T cells, or PBMCs.

CDR1 ENHRY and CDR2 SYGVKD come from the germline V gene. With 7 bases clipped from V and 7 bases from J, the junction kept 15 bases outside the gene matches. The CDR3 loop spans 16 amino acids. Original analysis: Scientists estimated how many nucleated cells there were by amplifying reference gene primers. The protocol was immunoSEQ multiplex PCR, while the TCRdb copy is restricted to in-frame clones and leaves out a portion. From that table come the V and J calls and clone size; the DNA was used to work out D and trimming. The sample carries roughly 84,000 clones, about 82% recorded once. The sequence was obtained from a man older than 75 with active or convalescent COVID-19. This chain joins TRBV10-3 and TRBJ1-4; 7 bases are a match to TRBD1. Material: peripheral blood. The CDR3 DNA reads as TGTGCCATCATAGGCGGGACAGCTCTTGGCGGTGAAAAACTGTTTTTT. Its translation is CAIIGGTALGGEKLFF.